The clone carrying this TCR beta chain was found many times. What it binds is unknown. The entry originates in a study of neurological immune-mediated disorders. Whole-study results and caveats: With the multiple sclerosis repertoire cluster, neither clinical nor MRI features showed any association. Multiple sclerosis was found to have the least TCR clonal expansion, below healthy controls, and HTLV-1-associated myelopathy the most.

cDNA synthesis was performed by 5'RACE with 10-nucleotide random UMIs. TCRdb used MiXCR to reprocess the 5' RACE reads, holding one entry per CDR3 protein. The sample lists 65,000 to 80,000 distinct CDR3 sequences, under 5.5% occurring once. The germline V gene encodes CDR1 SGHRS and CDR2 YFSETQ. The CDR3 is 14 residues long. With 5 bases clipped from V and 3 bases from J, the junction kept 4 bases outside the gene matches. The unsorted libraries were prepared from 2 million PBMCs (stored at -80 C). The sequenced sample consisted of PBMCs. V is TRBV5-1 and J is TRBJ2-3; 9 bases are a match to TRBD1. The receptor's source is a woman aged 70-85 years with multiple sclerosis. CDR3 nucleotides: TGCGCCAGCAGAAGGGGACAGGGAACAGATACGCAGTATTTT. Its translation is CASRRGQGTDTQYF.